This T cell receptor beta chain was recorded in a study of response to subunit inactivated influenza vaccine. V was clipped by 0 bases and J by 0 bases, with 10 bases between them. Germline values: CDR1 SGHRS, CDR2 YFSETQ. This CDR3 is 16 amino acids long. Study-level results: Authors suggested that a seasonal influenza vaccination recruits few new T cells each time.

This clonotype was detected a few times. Its antigen is undetermined. Each CDR3 protein is one row after TCRdb ran MiXCR on the RT-PCR reads. The profile shows some 850,000 distinct CDR3 sequences, about a fifth of them singletons. The sequenced sample was PBMCs from blood, obtained 5 days after vaccination. The chain couples TRBV5-1 to TRBJ2-1; maybe TRBD1 (5 bases). The source is a man aged 50-59 years who received an inactivated influenza vaccine. The CDR3 bases are TGCGCCAGCAGCTTGGAACAGGCGAGCTCCTACAATGAGCAGTTCTTC. Its protein is CASSLEQASSYNEQFF.